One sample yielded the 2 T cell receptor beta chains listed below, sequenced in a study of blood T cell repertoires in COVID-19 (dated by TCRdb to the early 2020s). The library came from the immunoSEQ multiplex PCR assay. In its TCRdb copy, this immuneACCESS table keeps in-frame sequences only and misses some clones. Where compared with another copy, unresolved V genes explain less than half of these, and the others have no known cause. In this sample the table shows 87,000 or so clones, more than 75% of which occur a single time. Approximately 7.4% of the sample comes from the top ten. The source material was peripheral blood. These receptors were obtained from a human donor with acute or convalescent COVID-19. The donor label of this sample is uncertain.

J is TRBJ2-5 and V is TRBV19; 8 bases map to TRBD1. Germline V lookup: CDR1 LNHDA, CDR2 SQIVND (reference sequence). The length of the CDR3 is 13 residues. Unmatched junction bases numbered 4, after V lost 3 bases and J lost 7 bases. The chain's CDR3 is CASSIGQGGTQYF. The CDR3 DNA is TGTGCCAGTAGTATCGGACAGGGAGGGACCCAGTACTTC.

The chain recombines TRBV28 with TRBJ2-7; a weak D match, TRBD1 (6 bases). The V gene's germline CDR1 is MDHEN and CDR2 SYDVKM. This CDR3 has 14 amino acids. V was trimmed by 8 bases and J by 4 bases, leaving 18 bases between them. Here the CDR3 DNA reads TGTGCCAGCGAGGACAGTTCAGGACTGTACGAGCAGTACTTC. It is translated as CASEDSSGLYEQYF.